Detailed here is one TCR beta chain. These data originate in a study of OX40 agonist ivuxolimab in advanced cancers. Study summary: An anti-OX40 (CD134) antibody with agonistic activity, ivuxolimab, was administered to patients. The study enrolled dose-escalation patients with hepatocellular carcinoma, melanoma, renal cell or head and neck cancer.

Method: immunoSEQ multiplex PCR; TCRdb's copy keeps in-frame clones and lacks some. The repertoire has approximately 50,000 clones, roughly 80% of them found once; the top ten carry about 3.9%. Per germline, CDR1 SGHTA and CDR2 FQGNSA. V gave up 5 bases and J gave up 7 bases, with 11 bases separating them. There are 13 residues in the CDR3. This chain links TRBV7-2 with TRBJ1-4; D ambiguous. The receptor's source is an adult with an advanced solid tumor such as melanoma, head and neck, liver or kidney cancer. Sequencing was performed on CD4+ or CD8+ T cells sorted from blood, taken in a trial of the OX40 agonist ivuxolimab. Here the CDR3 DNA reads TGTGCCAGCAGCGGGCTACAGAGTGAAAAACTGTTTTTT. Amino acid sequence: CASSGLQSEKLFF.